This T cell receptor (beta chain) was documented in a study of blood T cell repertoires in COVID-19. In the study overall: Specimens from acute and convalescent COVID-19 originated in the United States, Italy and Spain. T cells, B-cell-depleted T cells, or PBMCs provided the cDNA or gDNA that served as material.

Original processing notes: Nucleated cell counts were estimated from reference gene primer amplification. Profiled with immunoSEQ multiplex PCR; TCRdb holds only in-frame clones, not every one. The V and J calls and clone size were taken over from that table, and D and trimming were inferred from the DNA. The sample lists around 140,000 clones, about 91% occurring once. This clone has just one count. CDR1 is LNHDA and CDR2 is SQIVND in the germline V gene (reference sequence). Trimming stripped 9 bases from V and 1 base from J, with 12 bases between. The CDR3 covers 13 residues. This receptor was obtained from a man aged 45-60 years with acute or convalescent COVID-19. Sequenced sample: peripheral blood. The chain carries TRBV19 and TRBJ1-1; the D gene is possibly TRBD1 (6 bases). In DNA form, the CDR3 reads TGTGCCAGCACGGACAGCTCGAACACTGAAGCTTTCTTT. Its translation is CASTDSSNTEAFF.